This TCR beta chain was identified during a study of post-analysis software for immune sequencing data. Findings of the study overall: TRBV5-6, TRBV5-1 and TRBV20-1 were among 4 or 5 TRBV segments more frequent in patients than controls. By F measure, strong co-clustering occurred among samples prepared in the same batch.

This clonotype has a count of ten or more. What it binds is unknown. Unique molecular identifiers featured in each of the TCR beta cDNA libraries. MiXCR, run by TCRdb on the PCR reads, gives a single entry per CDR3 protein. Among over 150,000 distinct CDR3 sequences listed, approximately 31% were seen once. CDR3 length: 14 residues. J lost 7 bases, V lost 4 bases, and 7 bases had no gene match. Germline CDR1 is SGHRS and CDR2 is YFSETQ. The receptor's source is a girl under 18 with multiple sclerosis. The J gene is TRBJ2-1, the V gene TRBV5-1, with 8 bases aligning to TRBD1. Sequenced material: blood. DNA of the CDR3: TGCGCCAGCAGCACCAGGGGGCAGGGGAATGAGCAGTTCTTC. It is translated as CASSTRGQGNEQFF.